This T cell receptor beta chain was sequenced for a study of cytomegalovirus exposure and HLA in healthy donors. Method: immunoSEQ multiplex PCR; TCRdb's copy keeps in-frame clones and lacks some. The table includes roughly 300,000 clones, 75% to 90% detected once. This clone showed up just once. Per the germline V gene, CDR1 is MGHRA and CDR2 is YSYEKL. V was clipped by 0 bases and J by 3 bases, with 15 bases between them. The CDR3 spans 16 residues. The chain is built from TRBV4-1 and TRBJ2-7; D may be TRBD1 (6 bases). The sequenced material came from PBMCs. This clonotype originated in a woman younger than 30 in good health and CMV-seronegative. CDR3 sequence: CASSQDHTGFLYEQYF. CDR3 DNA sequence: TGCGCCAGCAGCCAAGACCATACAGGGTTTCTCTACGAGCAGTACTTC.